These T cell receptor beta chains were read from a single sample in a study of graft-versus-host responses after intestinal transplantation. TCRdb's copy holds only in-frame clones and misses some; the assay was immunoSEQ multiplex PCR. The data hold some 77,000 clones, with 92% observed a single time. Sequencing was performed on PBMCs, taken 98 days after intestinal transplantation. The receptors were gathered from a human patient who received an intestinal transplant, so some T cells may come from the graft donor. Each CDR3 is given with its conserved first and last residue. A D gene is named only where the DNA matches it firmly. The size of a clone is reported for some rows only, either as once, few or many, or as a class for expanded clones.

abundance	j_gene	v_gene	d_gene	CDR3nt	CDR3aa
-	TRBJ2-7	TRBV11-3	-	TGTGCCAGCAGCTTAGTTAATGGCGCCTACGAGCAGTACTTC	CASSLVNGAYEQYF
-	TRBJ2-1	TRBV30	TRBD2	TGTGCCTGGAGCCGACTAGCGGGCTACAATGAGCAGTTCTTC	CAWSRLAGYNEQFF
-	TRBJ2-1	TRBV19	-	TGTGCCAGTAGTATAGGATCAGACTCCTACAATGAGCAGTTCTTC	CASSIGSDSYNEQFF
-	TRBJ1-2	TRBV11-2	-	TGTGCCAGCAGCCCGGGACAAAACTATGGCTACACCTTC	CASSPGQNYGYTF
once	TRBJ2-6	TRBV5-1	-	TGCGCCAGCAGCTTGGGAAACAGGGCTGGGGCCAACGTCCTGACTTTC	CASSLGNRAGANVLTF
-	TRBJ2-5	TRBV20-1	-	TGCAGTGCCAAGTTATTAGAGACCCAGTACTTC	CSAKLLETQYF
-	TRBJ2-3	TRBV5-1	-	TGCGCCAGCAGCTCCGGGGACGTCACAGATACGCAGTATTTT	CASSSGDVTDTQYF
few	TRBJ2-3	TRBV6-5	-	TGTGCCAGCAGTGGGCAGGGGACGGATACGCAGTATTTT	CASSGQGTDTQYF
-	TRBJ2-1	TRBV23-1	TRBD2	TGCGCCAGCAGTCCCCCGGGGGGCGCACGGACTAGCGGGACCTACAATGAGCAGTTCTTC	CASSPPGGARTSGTYNEQFF
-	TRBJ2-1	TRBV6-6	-	TGTGCCAGCAGTTACTCCCAGGTCAATGAGCAGTTCTTC	CASSYSQVNEQFF
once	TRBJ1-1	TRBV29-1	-	TGCAGCGTTACGCGCCAGGGTTACACTGAAGCTTTCTTT	CSVTRQGYTEAFF
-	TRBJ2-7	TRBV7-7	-	TGTGCCAGCAGCCGAAGCCCCGGACAGTTCGACGAGCAGTACTTC	CASSRSPGQFDEQYF
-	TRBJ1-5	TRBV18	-	TGTGCCAGCTCACCAGGGGTCCTCAATCAGCCCCAGCATTTT	CASSPGVLNQPQHF
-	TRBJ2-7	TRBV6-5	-	TGTGCCAGCAGTGCAGAGGACGAGCAGTACTTC	CASSAEDEQYF
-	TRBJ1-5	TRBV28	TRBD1	TGTGCCAGCAGTTGGGTCAGGGGGCCGGGATTGCAGCCCCAGCATTTT	CASSWVRGPGLQPQHF
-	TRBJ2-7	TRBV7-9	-	TGTGCCAGCAGCTTAGGACAGGGACTGGACGAGCAGTACTTC	CASSLGQGLDEQYF
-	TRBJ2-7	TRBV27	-	TGTGCCAGCAGTTTCAGGTACGAGCAGTACTTC	CASSFRYEQYF
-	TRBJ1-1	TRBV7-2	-	TGTGCCAGCAGCTTAACCAAACCGAACACTGAAGCTTTCTTT	CASSLTKPNTEAFF
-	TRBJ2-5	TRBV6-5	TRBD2	TGTGCCAGCAGTGTTAGCGGGGGAAACCAAGAGACCCAGTACTTC	CASSVSGGNQETQYF
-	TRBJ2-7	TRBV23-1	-	TGCGCCAGGGCAGAGTCCTACGAGCAGTACTTC	CARAESYEQYF